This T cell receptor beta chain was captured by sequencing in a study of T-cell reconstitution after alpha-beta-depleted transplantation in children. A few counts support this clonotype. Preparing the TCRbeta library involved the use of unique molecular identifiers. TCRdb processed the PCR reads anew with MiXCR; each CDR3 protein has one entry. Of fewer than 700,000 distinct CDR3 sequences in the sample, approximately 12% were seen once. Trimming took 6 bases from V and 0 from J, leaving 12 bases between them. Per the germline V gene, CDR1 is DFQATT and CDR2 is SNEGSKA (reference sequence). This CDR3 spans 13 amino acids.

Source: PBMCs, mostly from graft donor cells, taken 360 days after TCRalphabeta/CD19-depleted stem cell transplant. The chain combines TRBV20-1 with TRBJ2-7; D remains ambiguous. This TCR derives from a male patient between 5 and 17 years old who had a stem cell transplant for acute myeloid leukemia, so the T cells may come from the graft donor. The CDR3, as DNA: TGCAGTGCCAGCTCGCTCAGCTCCTACGAGCAGTACTTC. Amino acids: CSASSLSSYEQYF.